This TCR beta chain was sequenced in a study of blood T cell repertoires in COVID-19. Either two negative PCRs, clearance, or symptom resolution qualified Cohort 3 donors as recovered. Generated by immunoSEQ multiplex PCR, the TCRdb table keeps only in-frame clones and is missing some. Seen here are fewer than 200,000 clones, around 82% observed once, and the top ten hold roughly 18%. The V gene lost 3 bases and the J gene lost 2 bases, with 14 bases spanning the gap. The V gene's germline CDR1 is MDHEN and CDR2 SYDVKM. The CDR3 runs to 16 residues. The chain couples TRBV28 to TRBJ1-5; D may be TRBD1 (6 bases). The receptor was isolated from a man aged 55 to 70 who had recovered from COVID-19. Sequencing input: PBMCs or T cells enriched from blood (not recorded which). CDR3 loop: CASSFFVPGGNQPQHF. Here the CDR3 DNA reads TGTGCCAGCAGTTTTTTCGTGCCAGGGGGCAATCAGCCCCAGCATTTT.